A selection of T cell receptor beta chains follows, all from one sample in a study of shared T cell receptors in the human thymus. TCRdb keeps only in-frame clones here, not all; method: immunoSEQ multiplex PCR. Of approximately 760,000 clones detected, approximately 85% appear once; the ten largest clones hold roughly 0.01%. Another study also made use of these data, one on human thymus T cells.

The specimen sequenced was thymocytes. These receptors were obtained from a girl less than two years old with a congenital heart defect. The CDR3 runs from the conserved cysteine through the conserved F or W. A D gene is named only where the DNA matches it firmly. Clone size is not always given. Where it is, it says once, few, many or a class for expanded clones.

v_call,j_call,d_call,clone_size,cdr3_aa,cdr3_nt
TRBV4-1,TRBJ2-1,NA,NA,CASTPHRGGEQFF,TGCGCCAGCACCCCTCATCGGGGTGGTGAGCAGTTCTTC
TRBV4-2,TRBJ2-5,TRBD2,once,CASRQVKPGLAGREGYGSPETQYF,TGTGCCAGCAGACAAGTGAAACCGGGACTAGCGGGGAGGGAGGGGTATGGGAGTCCAGAGACCCAGTACTTC
TRBV5-6,TRBJ2-5,NA,NA,CASSLLTGKGETQYF,TGTGCCAGCAGCTTGTTAACAGGGAAGGGAGAGACCCAGTACTTC
TRBV30,TRBJ1-4,NA,NA,CAWTGTNPFGANEKLFF,TGTGCCTGGACCGGGACAAATCCCTTTGGAGCTAATGAAAAACTGTTTTTT
TRBV6-5,TRBJ1-1,TRBD1,NA,CASKGQAYTEAFF,TGTGCCAGCAAGGGACAGGCCTACACTGAAGCTTTCTTT
TRBV5-4,TRBJ2-1,TRBD1,NA,CASSLEGGQGLENEQFF,TGTGCCAGCAGCTTGGAGGGAGGACAGGGGCTTGAAAATGAGCAGTTCTTC
TRBV14,TRBJ1-2,NA,once,CASSQDRAGRGYTF,TGTGCCAGCAGCCAAGATAGGGCAGGGCGCGGCTACACCTTC
TRBV7-9,TRBJ1-4,TRBD1,NA,CASSSGRGGEKLFF,TGTGCCAGCAGCTCGGGACGAGGGGGCGAAAAACTGTTTTTT
TRBV9,TRBJ1-6,TRBD1,NA,CASSVRQGNPYNSPLHF,TGTGCCAGCAGCGTTAGACAGGGGAACCCCTATAATTCACCCCTCCACTTT
TRBV5-1,TRBJ1-1,TRBD1,NA,CASKPGQRWLEAFF,TGCGCTTCCAAGCCGGGACAGCGGTGGTTGGAAGCTTTCTTT
TRBV9,TRBJ1-2,TRBD1,NA,CASSADRAYGYTF,TGTGCCAGCAGCGCAGACAGGGCCTATGGCTACACCTTC
TRBV7-3,TRBJ2-1,NA,NA,CASSLGGASSYNEQFF,TGTGCCAGCAGCTTAGGAGGCGCGAGCTCCTACAATGAGCAGTTCTTC
TRBV10-2,TRBJ1-4,NA,few,CASRRATNEKLFF,TGCGCCAGCAGGCGGGCAACTAATGAAAAACTGTTTTTT
TRBV29-1,TRBJ1-2,NA,NA,CSVDRGVNYGYTF,TGCAGCGTTGATCGGGGGGTTAACTATGGCTACACCTTC
TRBV5-5,TRBJ2-1,TRBD2,NA,CASSFRPGGLAGGLNEQFF,TGTGCCAGCAGCTTCCGGCCTGGGGGACTAGCGGGGGGACTCAATGAGCAGTTCTTC
TRBV9,TRBJ1-5,TRBD1,NA,CASSRTGHSNQPQHF,TGTGCCAGCAGCAGGACAGGACATAGCAATCAGCCCCAGCATTTT